This TCR gamma chain was profiled in a study of gamma delta lymphoproliferative disorders and STAT genes. Study-level background: The LymphoTrack Dx TCRG Assay amplified gamma chains from at least 50 ng of genomic DNA.

TCRdb re-called the multiplex PCR reads using CATT. The repertoire holds hundreds of gamma-chain clones, with around 48% as singletons. Sequencing used genomic DNA taken from PBMCs of patients and controls. Under 2017 WHO criteria, patients were classed as T-LGLL or HSTCL. Sequenced sample: blood. The sequence was collected from a human donor with hepatosplenic T-cell lymphoma.

CDR3 in DNA: TGTGCCTTGTGGGAGGTCGGCGAGTTGGGCAAAAAAATCAAGGTATTT. Protein sequence: CALWEVGELGKKIKVF. The chain recombines TRGV9 with TRGJP. The J gene, missing from TCRdb, was assigned here through DNA to germline matching. J was trimmed by 7 bases and V by 1 base; bases with no gene match: 4. The CDR3 contains 16 residues. The V gene's germline CDR1 is GITISATS and CDR2 ISYDGTV (reference sequence).